This T cell receptor beta chain was retrieved from a study of regulatory T cells in long-lasting Graves disease. Study results and caveats: TCR diversity in persistent Graves' patients was below that of newly diagnosed ones. What was studied was peripheral blood only, and not thyroid tissue.

The CDR3 runs 15 residues. The junction had 3 bases not matched to a gene; V was cut back by 2 bases and J by 4 bases. Germline V CDR1 and CDR2: LNHDA, SQIVND (reference sequence). Time point indicated: newly diagnosed GD, antithyroid drugs for less than 3 months. Making the TCR library involved RNA that had been extracted from PBMCs. Construction of the TCR beta libraries employed iRepertoire HTBI primers in conjunction with Arm-PCR of CDR3 regions. From the multiplex PCR reads, TCRdb called clonotypes with MiXCR, one entry per CDR3 protein. The sample has approximately 490,000 distinct CDR3 sequences; 15% to 20% are singletons. The sample holds a few counts of this clonotype. Its antigen is unidentified. This same sample was also part of a study on T cells in Graves' hyperthyroidism and ophthalmopathy. Turning to that study: Most thyroid-expanded clonotypes above 0.001 were also found in blood.

The chain has TRBV19 and TRBJ2-2, with 8 bases matching TRBD2. The source was peripheral blood mononuclear cells (PBMCs), collected at new diagnosis, from a patient treated with antithyroid drugs. The receptor's source is a man in his forties with Graves disease. DNA of the CDR3: TGTGCCAGTAGTATAAAGCGGGGGCTCACCGGGGAGCTGTTTTTT. Amino acids: CASSIKRGLTGELFF.